These T cell receptor beta chains were read from a single sample in a study of cytomegalovirus exposure and HLA in healthy donors. Method: immunoSEQ multiplex PCR; TCRdb's copy keeps in-frame clones and lacks some. This sample yields 100,000 to 150,000 clones, of which over 60% are seen a single time; under 15% belongs to the top ten. Sequencing was carried out using PBMCs. The receptors originated from a woman in her sixties or seventies in good health and CMV-seropositive. Both conserved end residues are part of each CDR3. The order of the fields is CDR3 length, V gene, D gene, clone size, J gene, CDR3 DNA, CDR3 protein. D genes are given only for firm matches. Only part of the rows carry a size: once, few, many, or a class if the clone is expanded.

len: 14
v_gene: TRBV5-1
d_gene: -
abundance: -
j_gene: TRBJ2-5
CDR3nt: TGCGCCAGCAGTGGGGCGGGGCGCGAAGAGACCCAGTACTTC
CDR3aa: CASSGAGREETQYF

len: 14
v_gene: TRBV5-1
d_gene: TRBD1
abundance: -
j_gene: TRBJ2-7
CDR3nt: TGCGCCAGCAGCATAACCGGGACAGGGCACGAGCAGTACTTC
CDR3aa: CASSITGTGHEQYF

len: 13
v_gene: TRBV6-1
d_gene: -
abundance: -
j_gene: TRBJ1-6
CDR3nt: TGTGCCAGCTGTGACATTTCTAATTCACCCCTCCACTTT
CDR3aa: CASCDISNSPLHF

len: 15
v_gene: TRBV9
d_gene: -
abundance: -
j_gene: TRBJ2-6
CDR3nt: TGTGCCAGCAGCGTAAGGGGTGCAGGGGCCAACGTCCTGACTTTC
CDR3aa: CASSVRGAGANVLTF

len: 13
v_gene: TRBV5-1
d_gene: TRBD1
abundance: -
j_gene: TRBJ2-5
CDR3nt: TGCGCCAGCAGCTTGGACAGGGGGGAGGCCCAGTACTTC
CDR3aa: CASSLDRGEAQYF

len: 14
v_gene: TRBV7-9
d_gene: -
abundance: -
j_gene: TRBJ1-2
CDR3nt: TGTGCCAGCAGCTTAGTTAGGGACACAATTGGCTACACCTTC
CDR3aa: CASSLVRDTIGYTF

len: 16
v_gene: TRBV6-5
d_gene: TRBD2
abundance: once
j_gene: TRBJ2-3
CDR3nt: TGTGCCAGCAGTTTGGGACTAGCGGGGCTCACAGATACGCAGTATTTT
CDR3aa: CASSLGLAGLTDTQYF

len: 16
v_gene: TRBV7-8
d_gene: -
abundance: once
j_gene: TRBJ1-2
CDR3nt: TGTGCCAGCAGCCCTACCGCCCCGACGGGTAGATATGGCTACACCTTC
CDR3aa: CASSPTAPTGRYGYTF

len: 15
v_gene: TRBV4-3
d_gene: -
abundance: -
j_gene: TRBJ1-4
CDR3nt: TGCGCCAGCAGCCAAGGGCAGGGAGGGGGTGAAAAACTGTTTTTT
CDR3aa: CASSQGQGGGEKLFF

len: 14
v_gene: TRBV27
d_gene: -
abundance: -
j_gene: TRBJ2-7
CDR3nt: TGTGCCAGCTCAAAAAATTGGAGAGGGTACGAGCAGTACTTC
CDR3aa: CASSKNWRGYEQYF

len: 16
v_gene: TRBV5-1
d_gene: TRBD1
abundance: few
j_gene: TRBJ1-6
CDR3nt: TGCGCCAGCAGCTTGGCCCCCGACAGGGGAGATTCACCCCTCCACTTT
CDR3aa: CASSLAPDRGDSPLHF

len: 16
v_gene: TRBV7-3
d_gene: -
abundance: -
j_gene: TRBJ2-1
CDR3nt: TGTGCCAGCAGCTTAACGAAAGCGAGCTCCTACAATGAGCAGTTCTTC
CDR3aa: CASSLTKASSYNEQFF

len: 14
v_gene: TRBV18
d_gene: TRBD1
abundance: -
j_gene: TRBJ1-4
CDR3nt: TGTGCCAGCTCACCCGGACAGGGTTATGAAAAACTGTTTTTT
CDR3aa: CASSPGQGYEKLFF

len: 13
v_gene: TRBV29-1
d_gene: -
abundance: -
j_gene: TRBJ1-2
CDR3nt: TGCAGCGTTGAAAAATCTCCCCTCGGGGGCTACACCTTC
CDR3aa: CSVEKSPLGGYTF

len: 15
v_gene: TRBV6-5
d_gene: -
abundance: few
j_gene: TRBJ1-3
CDR3nt: TGTGCCAGCAGTTTCGCCGGTTCCTCTGGAAACACCATATATTTT
CDR3aa: CASSFAGSSGNTIYF

len: 13
v_gene: TRBV18
d_gene: -
abundance: -
j_gene: TRBJ2-1
CDR3nt: TGTGCCAGCTCACCATGGAGGGATAATGAGCAGTTCTTC
CDR3aa: CASSPWRDNEQFF

len: 15
v_gene: TRBV9
d_gene: -
abundance: -
j_gene: TRBJ1-6
CDR3nt: TGTGCCAGCAGCGTAGATGGGGGGAGAGGTTCACCCCTCCACTTT
CDR3aa: CASSVDGGRGSPLHF

len: 15
v_gene: TRBV19
d_gene: -
abundance: -
j_gene: TRBJ1-4
CDR3nt: TGTGCCAGTAGCCTCAGACAGGAAGTTAATGAAAAACTGTTTTTT
CDR3aa: CASSLRQEVNEKLFF

len: 15
v_gene: TRBV5-4
d_gene: -
abundance: -
j_gene: TRBJ2-5
CDR3nt: TGTGCCAGCAGCTTGGCCGGGGAAGCCCAAGAGACCCAGTACTTC
CDR3aa: CASSLAGEAQETQYF

len: 15
v_gene: TRBV19
d_gene: TRBD1
abundance: -
j_gene: TRBJ1-5
CDR3nt: TGTGCCAGTAACACAGGGGGATTGGGGGATCAGCCCCAGCATTTT
CDR3aa: CASNTGGLGDQPQHF

len: 14
v_gene: TRBV7-2
d_gene: TRBD1
abundance: -
j_gene: TRBJ1-1
CDR3nt: TGTGCCAGCACCAATACAGGGGGCGCATCTGAAGCTTTCTTT
CDR3aa: CASTNTGGASEAFF

len: 14
v_gene: TRBV7-6
d_gene: -
abundance: -
j_gene: TRBJ2-6
CDR3nt: TGTGCCAGCAGACTGAGCTCTGGGGCCAACGTCCTGACTTTC
CDR3aa: CASRLSSGANVLTF